This TCR beta chain was documented in a study of shared clonotypes between healthy human individuals (TCRdb year 2020). As for the study more broadly: The cohort included three men and a couple of women between 18 and 49 years of age. To estimate repertoire size and how much clonotypes are shared between individuals, the study performed deep sequencing of blood TCR repertoires from about five healthy adults. To increase sequencing depth and limit assay-specific biases, different laboratories used diverse techniques to prepare libraries and sequence TCR repertoires. Leukapheresis yielded between about 0.9 and 9.5 billion PBMCs per donor.

This clone occurred a few times. It has no known antigen specificity. Base qualities were left out, and no much larger clone turns up one base away. As encoded in the germline V gene, CDR1 is MDHEN while CDR2 is SYDVKM. The cysteine opens and the phenylalanine closes a CDR3 of 16 amino acids. The sequence is cut down to CDR3 DNA, 48 bases in frame from base 1. The germline V end is reduced by 1 base and the J end by 2 bases; junction bases left unmatched: 4. The donors were healthy, HIV-negative adults who had no recently reported acute infections or vaccinations. Every donor was a Caucasian adult living in Nashville, Tennessee, USA. For unsorted samples, 75 million to 90 million PBMCs were counted and genomic DNA was extracted with the QIAamp DNA Blood Mini kit. After blood collection by leukapheresis, PBMCs were isolated using Ficoll-Histopaque density gradient centrifugation and then cryopreserved in the vapor phase of liquid nitrogen.

Using the deep immunoSEQ assay, multiplex PCR amplified TCR CDR3 regions from genomic DNA. Extracted genomic DNA from each cell subset was spread evenly across all wells of several immunoSEQ 96-well plates, with each plate serving as a replicate. For unsorted PBMC, each replicate PCR was loaded with 300 to 350 ng genomic DNA, equivalent to roughly 33,000 T cell genomes. Unsorted PBMC genomic DNA was sequenced across ten immunoSEQ deep assay plates. The purified libraries were quantified using a Qubit 3.0 fluorometer, sized with a Bioanalyzer 2100, and then quantified again using the KAPA Library Quantification kit. Every immunoSEQ 96-well plate was sequenced on a dedicated single-read 150-cycle Illumina NextSeq 550 flow cell. Per the original workflow: Because the immunoSEQ output included only junctional sequences and no quality scores, the filtering could not be the same as the filtering used for full-length reads. Sequences were annotated with PyIR, a Python wrapper for IgBLAST v1.9, using IMGT germline references to assign V/J genes and CDR3. Any read was removed if the V/J assignment was weak (E-value above 1e-6), the CDR3 was missing, or the read contained stop codons, out-of-frame junctions, or ambiguous translated residues. V3J clonotypes were defined as sequences sharing the same inferred V gene, J gene, and CDR3 amino acid sequence. Percentage overlap between repertoires was calculated by dividing the number of shared unique clonotypes by the size of the smaller repertoire. Richness of each repertoire was evaluated using RTK rarefaction, the Chao1 estimator, and Recon v2.1 estimates of unobserved clonotypes. Imported from immuneACCESS, the table was reduced by TCRdb to in-frame sequences with V and J called. These copies leave out some clones; in studies compared against another copy, an unresolved V gene accounts for under half, and the cause of the remainder is not known. That table furnishes V, J and clone size, whereas the DNA furnished D and trimming. The sample table holds around 500,000 clones, of which around 80% were seen once. The top ten clonotypes cover about 12% of the sample.

What the authors observed across the whole study: The small number of donors limited the genetic and exposure-history diversity represented. Pairwise subsampling led to the expectation that sequencing depth would affect the degree of clonotype sharing among donors. Sampling was restricted to blood, and TCR repertoires in tissue are likely to differ from TCR repertoires in blood.

What was sequenced was PBMCs. Recombination linked TRBV28 to TRBJ1-5; 8 central bases correspond to TRBD1. This receptor was obtained from a middle-aged woman in good health. Some clones in this sample may be carry-over from other donors' samples. DNA sequence: TGTGCCAGCAGTTTATTCGGACAGGGAGGCAATCAGCCCCAGCATTTT. This encodes CASSLFGQGGNQPQHF.